Shown below are 18 T cell receptor beta chains from a single sample sequenced in a study of regulatory T cells in long-lasting Graves disease. iRepertoire HTBI primers and Arm-PCR of CDR3 regions built TCR beta libraries. TCRdb re-called the multiplex PCR reads through MiXCR, storing one row per CDR3 protein. The profile shows approximately 500,000 distinct CDR3 sequences, about 22% of them singletons. The time point: persistent/refractory GD, antithyroid drugs over 5 years with positive TRAb. After RNA was extracted from PBMCs, the TCR library was made from it. The starting material was peripheral blood mononuclear cells (PBMCs), obtained when the disease was refractory, from a patient treated with antithyroid drugs. Receptor source: a female donor with Graves disease.

In this sample, this clonotype turned up many times. V and J are TRBV28 and TRBJ2-7; D unresolved. The germline V and J ends were trimmed by 4 bases and 2 bases, with 6 bases remaining between them. This CDR3 region has 12 residues. CDR1 and CDR2 from the germline V gene are MDHEN and SYDVKM. The CDR3 DNA follows: TGTGCCAGCAGTTCACCTGCCTACGAGCAGTACTTC. This codes for CASSSPAYEQYF.

As to this clonotype: Possible read error: a much larger clone is one base away. The chain is built from TRBV12-3 or TRBV12-4 and TRBJ1-2; 9 positions agree with TRBD1. The CDR3 is made up of 13 amino acids. The DNA for the CDR3 is TGTGTCAGCAGTTACACAGGGGGCGAAAGCTACACCTTC. This encodes CVSSYTGGESYTF.

There are a few counts of this clonotype. This chain joins TRBV6-2 or TRBV6-3 and TRBJ2-2; D unresolved. Trimming took off 0 bases at V and 1 base at J, with 15 bases between the two ends. The CDR3 consists of 18 residues. Germline loops: CDR1 MNHEY, CDR2 SVGEGT. CDR3 sequence: CASSYSILRFKNTGELFF. In nucleotides, the CDR3 is TGTGCCAGCAGTTACTCGATTTTAAGGTTTAAGAACACCGGGGAGCTGTTTTTT.

This chain links TRBV7-8 with TRBJ2-7; D remains ambiguous. The CDR3 is 15 residues long. Trimming left V 1 base short and J 4 bases short, with 14 bases between. CDR1 is SGHVS and CDR2 is FQNEAQ in the germline V gene. Written as DNA, the CDR3 is TGTGCCAGCAGCTTAGTGGTCCATAGCCTTTACGAGCAGTACTTC. This gives the protein CASSLVVHSLYEQYF.

Turning to this clonotype: It may be a read error: a sequence one base away is much more abundant. V usage is TRBV6-1 and J usage is TRBJ1-1, with D tentatively TRBD1 (6 bases). The ends were cut back, 6 bases at V and 0 bases at J, with 17 bases in the middle. This CDR3 has 16 amino acids. CDR1 and CDR2 from the germline V gene are MNHNS and SASEGT. The DNA for the CDR3 is TGTGCCAGCAGGGGGCTTTCCAGGGGTATGAACACTGAAGCTTTCTTT. Translating gives CASRGLSRGMNTEAFF.

This clonotype was observed many times. The chain recombines TRBV6-5 with TRBJ1-2; D is unresolved. This CDR3 region has 13 residues. V was pared by 3 bases and J by 2 bases, with 7 bases between. Germline assignment: CDR1 MNHEY and CDR2 SVGAGI. The CDR3 sequence: CASSYSQNYGYTF. The DNA for the CDR3 is TGTGCCAGCAGTTATTCCCAAAACTATGGCTACACCTTC.

This clonotype showed up just a few times. The rearrangement links TRBV28 to TRBJ2-2; D possibly uses TRBD1 or TRBD2 (5 bases each). The V gene's germline CDR1 is MDHEN and CDR2 SYDVKM. The CDR3 runs to 14 residues. V shed 6 bases and J shed 8 bases, with 16 bases lying between them. CDR3 protein: CASSTRFGGGELFF. In DNA form, the CDR3 reads TGTGCCAGCAGCACCCGGTTTGGGGGTGGGGAGCTGTTTTTT.

The chain has TRBV12-3 or TRBV12-4 and TRBJ2-3, with 10 positions matching TRBD2. J gave up 2 bases and V 5 bases, and 7 bases lay outside the gene matches. The CDR3 spans 16 residues. The CDR3 protein is CASSTVLAGSTDTQYF. CDR3 nucleotides: TGTGCCAGCAGTACTGTACTAGCGGGATCCACAGATACGCAGTATTTT.

This clonotype was detected only a few times. This CDR3 reads CASSQGKGRLTDEQYF. CDR3 DNA sequence: TGCGCCAGCAGCCAAGGGAAAGGACGCTTAACCGACGAGCAGTACTTC. This rearrangement joins TRBV4-1 to TRBJ2-7; no firm D call. CDR1 is MGHRA and CDR2 is YSYEKL in the germline V gene. The CDR3 spans 16 residues. V was pared by 1 base and J by 5 bases, with 18 bases between.

As to this clonotype: This may stem from a read error, because a much larger clone lies one nucleotide away. The V call is TRBV27, the J call TRBJ2-5; 9 nucleotides align to TRBD2. V dropped 5 bases and J dropped 3; count of bases not matched to a gene: 7. CDR1 MNHEY and CDR2 SMNVEV come from the germline V gene (reference sequence). The CDR3 sequence is 15 residues long. CDR3 nucleotide sequence: TGTGCCAGCAGTCACCCGGGCGGGGGGGAAGAGACCCAGTACTTC. Translated, it gives CASSHPGGGEETQYF.

This clonotype was recorded at least ten times. The V call is TRBV28, the J call TRBJ2-2; TRBD2 might be the D (5 bases). Germline-derived CDR1 and CDR2 are MDHEN and SYDVKM. The ends were cut back, 1 base at V and 1 base at J, with 7 bases in the middle. The CDR3 sequence is 15 residues long. The CDR3 nucleotides read TGTGCCAGCAGTTTATCGAGCGGGAACACCGGGGAGCTGTTTTTT. It encodes CASSLSSGNTGELFF. Variable domain in full (rest from reference TRBV28 and TRBJ2-2): DVKVTQSSRYLVKRTGEKVFLECVQDMDHENMFWYRQDPGLGLRLIYFSYDVKMKEKGDIPEGYSVSREKKERFSLILESASTNQTSMYLCASSLSSGNTGELFFGEGSRLTVL.

The chain links TRBV27 to TRBJ2-7, with unresolved D. The germline V and J ends were trimmed by 1 base and 2 bases, with 9 bases remaining between them. Germline V gives CDR1 MNHEY, CDR2 SMNVEV (reference sequence). This CDR3 region has 14 residues. The CDR3 loop is CASSLFGNAYEQYF. The CDR3 nucleotides read TGTGCCAGCAGTTTATTTGGGAACGCCTACGAGCAGTACTTC.

This clonotype appeared once. A much larger clonotype is one base distant, so this may be a read error. The chain couples TRBV6-1 to TRBJ1-2; the D gene is possibly TRBD1 (5 bases). The germline gives CDR1 MNHNS, CDR2 SASEGT. CDR3 length: 15 amino acids. V lost 3 bases and J lost 1, with 12 bases in between. The CDR3 DNA reads as TGTGCCAGCAGTGAGTGGTCAGGGCGTAACTATGGCTACACCTTC. It translates to CASSEWSGRNYGYTF.

This clonotype appeared many times. V gene TRBV6-1 combines with J gene TRBJ1-2; D not certain. The CDR3 consists of 12 residues. Germline V gene data show CDR1 as MNHNS and CDR2 as SASEGT. Trimming left V 0 bases short and J 10 bases short, with 9 bases between. The CDR3 bases are TGTGCCAGCAGTGAAGCGCCACTCACCTACACCTTC. This translates into CASSEAPLTYTF.

The chain recombines TRBV7-9 with TRBJ2-6; D tentatively reads TRBD1 or TRBD2 (5 bases each). Per the germline V gene, CDR1 is SEHNR and CDR2 is FQNEAQ (reference sequence). This CDR3 is 17 amino acids long. Trimming shortened V by 2 bases and J by 4 bases, and 15 bases separated the two germline ends. The DNA of the CDR3 is TGTGCCAGCAGCTTAACCCTTCCGGGGACCGGGGCCAACGTCCTGACTTTC. Its translation is CASSLTLPGTGANVLTF.

This clonotype was observed a handful of times. The V gene is TRBV3-1, the J gene TRBJ1-1; D unclear. CDR3 length: 13 amino acids. Deletions cut 0 bases from V and 6 bases from J, with 8 bases between. From germline, CDR1 is LGHDT and CDR2 YNNKEL (reference sequence). The CDR3 bases are TGTGCCAGCAGCCAAGATTCTTCGGCTGAAGCTTTCTTT. It is translated as CASSQDSSAEAFF.

This clonotype was counted between two and nine times. This chain links TRBV12-3 or TRBV12-4 with TRBJ1-6, with 9 bases aligning to TRBD1. This CDR3 comprises 15 residues. With 6 bases clipped from V and 9 bases from J, the junction kept 9 bases outside the gene matches. In DNA form, the CDR3 reads TGTGCCAGCAGCCAAAATTGGGACAGGGTTTCACCCCTCCACTTT. Its protein product is CASSQNWDRVSPLHF.

This chain connects TRBV30 to TRBJ2-3, with D perhaps being TRBD1 or TRBD2 (6 bases each). CDR1 and CDR2 (germline): GTSNPN, SVGIG (reference sequence). Trimming pared 5 bases from V and 5 bases from J, leaving 20 bases between. The CDR3 extends over 15 amino acids. The CDR3 region is CAWDKRGGIGDTQYF. In nucleotides, the CDR3 is TGTGCCTGGGACAAGAGAGGGGGGATAGGAGATACGCAGTATTTT. The full variable domain, in which reference TRBV30 and TRBJ2-3 provide the parts outside the CDR3, is SQTIHQWPATLVQPVGSPLSLECTVEGTSNPNLYWYRQAAGRGLQLLFYSVGIGQISSEVPQNLSASRPQDRQFILSSKKLLLSDSGFYLCAWDKRGGIGDTQYFGPGTRLTVL.